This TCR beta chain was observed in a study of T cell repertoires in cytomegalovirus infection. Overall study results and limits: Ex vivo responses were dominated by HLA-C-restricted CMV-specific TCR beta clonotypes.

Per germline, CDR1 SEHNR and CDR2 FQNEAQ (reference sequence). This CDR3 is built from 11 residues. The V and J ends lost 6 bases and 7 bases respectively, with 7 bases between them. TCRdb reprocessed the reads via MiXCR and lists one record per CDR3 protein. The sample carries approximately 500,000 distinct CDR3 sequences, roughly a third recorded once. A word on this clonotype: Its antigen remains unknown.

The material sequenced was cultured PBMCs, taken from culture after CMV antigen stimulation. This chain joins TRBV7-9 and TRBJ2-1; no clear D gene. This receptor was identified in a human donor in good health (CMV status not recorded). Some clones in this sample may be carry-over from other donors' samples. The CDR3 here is CASSIENEQFF. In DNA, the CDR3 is TGTGCCAGCAGTATTGAGAATGAGCAGTTCTTC.